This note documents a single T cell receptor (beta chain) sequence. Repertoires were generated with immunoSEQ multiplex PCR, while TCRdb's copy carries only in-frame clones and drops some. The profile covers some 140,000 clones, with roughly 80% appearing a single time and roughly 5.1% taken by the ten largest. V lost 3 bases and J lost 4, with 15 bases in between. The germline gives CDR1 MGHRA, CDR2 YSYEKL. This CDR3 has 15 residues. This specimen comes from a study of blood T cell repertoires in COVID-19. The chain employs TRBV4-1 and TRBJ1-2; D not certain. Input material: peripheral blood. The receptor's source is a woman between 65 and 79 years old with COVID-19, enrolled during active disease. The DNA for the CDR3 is TGCGCCAGCAGCCAGTCTCAGGAGGCTCTCTATGGCTACACCTTC. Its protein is CASSQSQEALYGYTF.